This note documents a single TCR beta chain sequence. No antigen is known for it. At one end, the junction sequence differs from germline, possibly due to a read error. TCR beta CDR3 regions were amplified from genomic DNA using the immunoSEQ hsTCRB kit. An Illumina HiSeq system was used for high-throughput TRB CDR3 sequencing. Concerning the study's data processing: Sequencing reads were analyzed with the immunoSEQ software, and nonproductive sequences with premature stops or frame-shifts were excluded. Repertoire clonality was computed as one minus Shannon entropy normalized by log2 of the number of unique productive sequences. The table was pulled from immuneACCESS by TCRdb, which kept in-frame rearrangements only. Such tables lose some clones; where checked, under half of the loss comes from unresolved V genes, and the rest has no known cause. For V, J and clone size, that table is used; D and trimming come from the DNA. The sample table contains more than 8,500 clones; only one count was recorded for 60% to 80% of them. 27% of the sample is held by the ten biggest clonotypes.

This entry belongs to a study of T cells in pancreatic ductal adenocarcinoma (dated by TCRdb to about 2017). In terms of the full investigation: The work assessed suppressive cells as well as CD8+ T cells infiltrating resected pancreatic ductal adenocarcinoma, measuring their numbers, locations, and properties, in order to shed light on the adaptive T-cell response that occurs naturally. Broader findings and caveats from the paper: Because most pancreatic cancer patients present with inoperable disease, the resected cohort was biased toward the minority with early-stage disease. No significant difference in T-cell clonality was found between tumor and blood, with mean clonality of approximately 0.11 in tumors and 0.072 in blood. Blood samples had more total productive templates and roughly 8.4-fold more unique clonotypes than tumor samples. Tumor versus blood clonality comparisons may be biased because tumors are enriched in CD45RO+ effector rather than naive T cells, biasing toward lower diversity.

Pancreatic ductal adenocarcinoma patients who had undergone surgery without neoadjuvant therapy were selected. Right after surgery, resected tumor tissue went into ice-cold media, and part of that tissue was flash frozen for DNA and RNA. Using the DNeasy Blood and Tissue Kit with Proteinase K and RNase treatment, genomic DNA was extracted from roughly seven PBMC and 9 flash-frozen tumor specimens. CDR1 SNHLY and CDR2 FYNNEI are derived from the germline V gene. From the cysteine up to the phenylalanine, the CDR3 has a length of 11 residues. The entry retains the CDR3 DNA only, 33 bases that are in frame from base 1.

The sequence is built from TRBV2 and TRBJ2-7; no D segment can be confidently identified. Sequencing used pancreatic tumor tissue. The clonotype was recovered from a human donor with pancreatic ductal adenocarcinoma. The CDR3 protein: CASSQDQVQYF. The DNA is TGCGCCAGCAGCCAAGATCAGGTGCAGTACTTC.